The text below deals with one T cell receptor (beta chain). Its antigen is currently unknown. The data are from a study of beta chain features in type 1 diabetes. Sequencing targeted expressed TCRB transcripts, as all isolated RNA had been reverse transcribed. Generated by immunoSEQ multiplex PCR, the TCRdb table keeps only in-frame clones and is missing some. The table includes more than 250,000 clones, roughly an eighth detected once. Trimming at V came to 0 bases and at J to 4 bases, leaving 13 bases not matched to a gene. The CDR3 spans 17 residues. Germline CDR1 SGHRS, CDR2 YFSETQ. The study's findings and limits: Moderate yet significant TCRB CDR3 shortening was seen in Type 1 diabetes patients in all four CD4+ subsets.

This clonotype was sampled from a man aged 30 to 39 with type 1 diabetes. The chain is built from TRBV5-1 and TRBJ2-7; 7 positions match TRBD2. Sequencing was carried out using naive CD4+ T cells from blood. The CDR3 loop is CASSLAPKKREPYEQYF. CDR3 in DNA: TGCGCCAGCAGCTTGGCGCCTAAAAAGCGGGAACCTTACGAGCAGTACTTC.